This paragraph covers one TCR beta chain sequence. It lacks a known antigen. No qualities accompany the bases; no much larger clone lies one base away. Taken from cysteine to phenylalanine, the CDR3 has 13 residues. The kept DNA is CDR3 alone, 39 bases in frame from the first base. V gives up 4 bases and J gives up 3 bases, and the segment between their germline ends measures 11 bases. CDR1 and CDR2, per the germline V gene, are SGHRS and YFSETQ. The data were taken from a study of CD8 T cell repertoires and HIV-1 epitope variants (dated by TCRdb to between 2020 and 2021). Background on the whole study: Twenty-five peptides representing autologous and known Gag and Nef epitope variants were each used to stimulate T cells in separate culture wells. A CMV, EBV and flu peptide pool, the Ebola AY9 epitope as negative control, and a no-peptide well were included as control conditions. Tested epitopes included three Gag epitope families and Nef HW9 and YT9. T cells were enriched using the EasySep Human T Cell Enrichment Kit and then co-cultured with an equal number of autologous T cell-negative cells acting as antigen-presenting cells. The cultures were grown for under eleven days in IMDM with gentamicin, and half of the media was changed on days 3 and 7 with IL-2, IL-7 and IL-15 added. A 1M T cell aliquot was kept as an uncultured baseline condition, separate from the approximately 80 T cell cultures. A total of some 84 T cell cultures were run, with each culture condition done in triplicate except for one peptide, which was done in duplicate.

The paper as a whole reports these results and caveats: The assay identified only TCR beta chains and indicated proliferation to antigen, not T cell function or cytokine profile. About 10 antigen-specific TCR beta clonotypes were identified, of which about six appeared to be cross-reactive for autologous or known escape epitope variants. A handful of clonotypes recognized the Nef KF9 family and one clonotype recognized the HW9 family, while no responses were seen to the TAALDMSHF plasma variant.

The EasySep Human CD8+ T Cell Enrichment Kit was used on day 10 to isolate CD8+ T cells from every culture. TCR beta CDR3 regions were sequenced at survey depth on the immunoSEQ platform. The QIAamp DNA micro kit was used to extract genomic DNA from every cultured and uncultured CD8+ T cell population. Concerning the study's data processing: Samples with fewer than 5,000 productive reads were excluded, which removed about 7% of the roughly 80 HIV peptide-stimulated cultures. A MANAFEST web app trimmed sequences to CDR3 and removed nonproductive sequences, CDR3s under 5 amino acids, and those not starting C or ending F/W. Antigen-specific clonotypes had to expand in at least 2 of 3 replicates versus no-peptide control at FDR 0.01, only within one epitope family. A specific clonotype also had to show a frequency at least fivefold higher than in wells stimulated with peptides from other epitope families. TCRdb provides this immuneACCESS table in a form limited to in-frame rearrangements. Some clones are lacking; in checked studies, under half of them reflect an unresolved V gene, and why the rest are absent is not known. V and J calls and clone size are copied from that table; D and trimming were computed from the DNA. A total of thousands of clones appear in this sample, about two thirds of them only once. The top ten constitute under 45% of the sample.

Here the chain combines TRBV5-1 and TRBJ2-7, with the D call perhaps TRBD1 or TRBD2, as 5 bases match in each case. Sample: cultured CD8+ T cells derived from PBMCs. The clonotype comes from a male donor with HIV. CDR3 region: CASSPWDGYEQYF. The DNA sequence follows: TGCGCCAGCAGCCCATGGGACGGCTACGAGCAGTACTTC.